This T cell receptor beta chain was documented in a study of blood T cell repertoires in COVID-19. Whole-study context: Collection of acute and convalescent COVID-19 samples took place in the United States, Italy and Spain. The cDNA or gDNA used as material had been derived from T cells, B-cell-depleted T cells, or PBMCs.

The ends were cut back, 5 bases at V and 5 bases at J, with 16 bases in the middle. The CDR3 length is 15 residues. Germline V gene data show CDR1 as MNHEY and CDR2 as SVGAGI. In the authors' methods: Using reference gene primer amplification, nucleated cell counts were estimated. Here immunoSEQ multiplex PCR was the method, and the copy in TCRdb shows in-frame clones only, minus some. V and J calls plus clone size are reproduced from that table; the DNA served to infer D and trimming. The sample includes 65,000 to 90,000 clones, roughly 78% of them seen just once. The sequence derives from a man in his sixties with acute or convalescent COVID-19. The rearrangement uses TRBV6-5 and TRBJ2-1; maybe TRBD1 (6 bases). Sequenced: peripheral blood. This CDR3 reads CASSRTGTLHNEQFF. The CDR3 bases are TGTGCCAGCAGTCGAACCGGGACACTACACAATGAGCAGTTCTTC.